The 24 T cell receptor beta chains below were found in one sample sequenced in a study of T cell repertoires in cytomegalovirus infection. From the reads, TCRdb called clonotypes with MiXCR, one entry per CDR3 protein. The sample comprises roughly 230,000 distinct CDR3 sequences, approximately 15% of which are singletons, and roughly 45% rests with the top ten. Sequencing input: CD8+ T cells from PBMCs. These receptor sequences come from a human donor in good health (CMV status not recorded). Some clones in this sample may be carry-over from other donors' samples.

The chain is built from TRBV20-1 and TRBJ2-5; tentative D call: TRBD2 (5 bases). Trimming took 6 bases from V and 2 from J, leaving 19 bases between them. Per the germline V gene, CDR1 is DFQATT and CDR2 is SNEGSKA (reference sequence). The CDR3 runs to 15 residues. The CDR3 coding sequence is TGCAGTGCCCCGGTTTGGGCTAGCCCACAAGAGACCCAGTACTTC. Translating it yields CSAPVWASPQETQYF.

This clonotype was found many times. The chain recombines TRBV7-8 with TRBJ1-2; D is undetermined. Germline V CDR1 and CDR2: SGHVS, FQNEAQ. The CDR3 is 17 amino acids. V was clipped by 5 bases and J by 4 bases, with 23 bases between them. CDR3 sequence: CASSRPGQATGFYGYTF. CDR3 DNA: TGTGCCAGCAGCCGCCCCGGGCAGGCCACGGGATTCTATGGCTACACCTTC.

This clonotype came up many times. The rearrangement uses TRBV28 and TRBJ2-3; possible D gene TRBD1, 6 bases. V was shortened by 6 bases and J by 2 bases, with 12 bases between the two germline ends. Germline CDR1 MDHEN, CDR2 SYDVKM. The CDR3 contains 14 residues. CDR3 loop: CASRNLGATDTQYF. The DNA of the CDR3 is TGTGCCAGCAGAAACCTGGGGGCCACAGATACGCAGTATTTT.

This chain links TRBV6-2 or TRBV6-3 with TRBJ2-7, with D tentatively TRBD2 (5 bases). The ends were cut back, 2 bases at V and 4 bases at J, with 12 bases in the middle. This CDR3 is built from 14 residues. CDR1 is MNHEY and CDR2 is SVGEGT in the germline V gene. CDR3 bases: TGTGCCAGCAGTTACGGAGGCAGACCGTACGAGCAGTACTTC. It translates to CASSYGGRPYEQYF.

This clonotype was seen many times. V usage is TRBV11-2 and J usage is TRBJ2-1; 8 positions agree with TRBD2. The trim removed 5 bases at V and 2 bases at J, leaving 8 bases unmatched. Germline CDR1 SGHAT, CDR2 FQNNGV. The CDR3 runs to 16 residues. The CDR3 spells CASSKTTGGPYNEQFF. The CDR3 DNA is TGTGCCAGCAGCAAGACCACGGGGGGGCCCTACAATGAGCAGTTCTTC.

This clonotype was recorded many times. At one end the junction does not follow the germline gene, possibly because of a read error. This chain joins TRBV4-1 and TRBJ2-7; 10 bases are a match to TRBD2. Germline CDR1 is MGHRA and CDR2 is YSYEKL. The CDR3 extends over 16 amino acids. The CDR3 is CASSKDQGLAAYEQYF. The CDR3 DNA follows: TGCGCCAGCAGCAAAGATCAAGGACTAGCGGCCTACGAGCAGTACTTC.

Only a few counts were recorded for this clonotype. The gene calls are TRBV13 and TRBJ2-1; 8 bases map to TRBD2. Germline V gene lookup returns CDR1 PRHDT and CDR2 FYEKMQ (reference sequence). There are 16 residues in the CDR3. V shed 4 bases, J shed 0 bases, and the junction held 5 bases outside the gene matches. CDR3 region: CASSSAGLDSYNEQFF. In DNA form, the CDR3 reads TGTGCCAGCAGCTCCGCGGGACTAGACTCCTACAATGAGCAGTTCTTC.

V is TRBV20-1 and J is TRBJ2-7; 7 positions agree with TRBD1. V lost 2 bases and J lost 2; bases outside the gene matches: 12. The CDR3 is made up of 16 amino acids. Germline V gene lookup returns CDR1 DFQATT and CDR2 SNEGSKA (reference sequence). CDR3 DNA: TGCAGTGCTAGAATGCACCCGGGACAGACCACCTACGAGCAGTACTTC. It is translated as CSARMHPGQTTYEQYF.

This clonotype was observed a few times. The V gene is TRBV28, the J gene TRBJ1-2, with a tentative D call TRBD1 (6 bases). Trimming cost V 3 bases and J 7 bases, with 15 bases left between them. Per germline, CDR1 MDHEN and CDR2 SYDVKM. The CDR3 runs 14 residues. The CDR3 here is CASSFGRGLRGYTF. CDR3 sequence (DNA): TGTGCCAGCAGTTTTGGGCGGGGGCTTCGTGGCTACACCTTC.

At least ten counts were recorded for this clonotype. This chain connects TRBV7-2 to TRBJ2-5, with D maybe TRBD1 (6 bases). The length of the CDR3 is 13 residues. Trimming left V 2 bases short and J 5 bases short, with 9 bases between. CDR1 is SGHTA and CDR2 is FQGNSA in the germline V gene. The CDR3 DNA follows: TGTGCCAGCAGCTTATCAGGGGTGGAGACCCAGTACTTC. Translated, it gives CASSLSGVETQYF.

This clonotype was counted ten times or more. V usage is TRBV7-8 and J usage is TRBJ2-5; 7 bases match TRBD1. V was clipped by 5 bases and J by 2 bases; unmatched bases: 8. There are 15 residues in the CDR3. In germline, CDR1 is SGHVS, CDR2 FQNEAQ. CDR3: CASSPLGTAQETQYF. CDR3 bases: TGTGCCAGCAGCCCCCTAGGGACAGCTCAAGAGACCCAGTACTTC.

This rearrangement joins TRBV11-2 to TRBJ1-5; maybe TRBD1 (6 bases). Per germline, CDR1 SGHAT and CDR2 FQNNGV. Trimming pared 5 bases from V and 5 bases from J, leaving 13 bases between. The CDR3 length is 14 residues. The CDR3, as DNA: TGTGCCAGCAGCGAGGGGGGGGGATATCAGCCCCAGCATTTT. It codes for CASSEGGGYQPQHF.

This clonotype was counted many times. This chain joins TRBV6-2 or TRBV6-3 and TRBJ1-1; 7 nucleotides align to TRBD1. This CDR3 contains 13 residues. Germline CDR1 reads MNHEY; CDR2 reads SVGEGT. Trimming cost V 10 bases and J 1 base; bases outside gene matches: 6. The CDR3 nucleotides are TGTGCCACTTCCGGGACAGAGAACACTGAAGCTTTCTTT. This sequence encodes CATSGTENTEAFF.

This clonotype has ten or more counts. This sequence joins TRBV7-9 and TRBJ2-5; tentative D call: TRBD2 (5 bases). The CDR3 spans 17 residues. V was pared by 6 bases and J by 4 bases, with 24 bases between. Germline V lookup: CDR1 SEHNR, CDR2 FQNEAQ (reference sequence). The CDR3 bases are TGTGCCAGCAGAATATCCGGGAACGGGCGGTTCGGAGAGACCCAGTACTTC. Residues: CASRISGNGRFGETQYF. The entire variable domain, with the rest obtained from reference TRBV7-9 and TRBJ2-5, is as follows: DTGVSQNPRHKITKRGQNVTFRCDPISEHNRLYWYRQTLGQGPEFLTYFQNEAQLEKSRLLSDRFSAERPKGSFSTLEIQRTEQGDSAMYLCASRISGNGRFGETQYFGPGTRLLVL.

At least ten counts were recorded for this clonotype. The chain combines TRBV7-2 with TRBJ1-1; D is possibly TRBD1 (5 bases). Per the germline V gene, CDR1 is SGHTA and CDR2 is FQGNSA. The CDR3 contains 13 residues. The V gene lost 5 bases and the J gene lost 8 bases, with 15 bases spanning the gap. CDR3 residues: CASSPTLGREAFF. CDR3 sequence (DNA): TGTGCCAGCAGCCCAACACTGGGACGCGAAGCTTTCTTT.

The sample holds many counts of this clonotype. The rearrangement uses TRBV7-6 and TRBJ1-5; TRBD1 is a possible D gene (6 bases). The germline V and J ends were trimmed by 10 bases and 4 bases, with 17 bases remaining between them. Germline V gene lookup returns CDR1 SGHVS and CDR2 FNYEAQ. This CDR3 is 14 amino acids long. CDR3 amino acids: CATSRGGVNQPQHF. The DNA for the CDR3 is TGTGCCACTAGCAGGGGAGGGGTTAATCAGCCCCAGCATTTT.

The chain carries TRBV29-1 and TRBJ1-2; D gene ambiguous. In germline, CDR1 is SQVTM, CDR2 ANQGSEA. V was pared by 6 bases and J by 1 base, with 12 bases between. The CDR3 runs 13 residues. Here the CDR3 reads CSVPDPVNYGYTF. The DNA for the CDR3 is TGCAGCGTACCGGATCCCGTTAACTATGGCTACACCTTC.

This clonotype showed up just a few times. V gene TRBV7-9 combines with J gene TRBJ2-3; 8 bases are a match to TRBD1. This CDR3 spans 16 amino acids. Germline CDR1 SEHNR, CDR2 FQNEAQ (reference sequence). The V and J ends lost 0 bases and 2 bases, in that order; junction bases with no gene match: 4. This chain's CDR3 is CASSLAGQGFTDTQYF. The CDR3 DNA follows: TGTGCCAGCAGCTTAGCCGGACAGGGCTTCACAGATACGCAGTATTTT. Drawing the rest from reference TRBV7-9 and TRBJ2-3, the complete variable domain is DTGVSQNPRHKITKRGQNVTFRCDPISEHNRLYWYRQTLGQGPEFLTYFQNEAQLEKSRLLSDRFSAERPKGSFSTLEIQRTEQGDSAMYLCASSLAGQGFTDTQYFGPGTRLTVL.

The genes are TRBV5-1 and TRBJ2-3; D is perhaps TRBD2 (6 bases). The CDR3 spans 16 residues. Germline V gene lookup returns CDR1 SGHRS and CDR2 YFSETQ. Trimming cost V 7 bases and J 4 bases, with 22 bases left between them. DNA for the CDR3: TGCGCCAGCGCGGGGACCCTTCAGATCTCGTCAGATACGCAGTATTTT. This encodes CASAGTLQISSDTQYF.

The chain recombines TRBV7-2 with TRBJ2-5, with 12 bases aligning to TRBD1. Germline CDR1 SGHTA, CDR2 FQGNSA. The V segment lost 5 bases and the J segment 5 bases; nucleotides outside the gene matches: 6. The CDR3 is 15 amino acids. The CDR3 DNA reads TGTGCCAGCAGCCCGGGACAGGGGGCTTGGGAGACCCAGTACTTC. Translation gives CASSPGQGAWETQYF.

The table lists this clonotype with many counts. The gene calls are TRBV7-9 and TRBJ2-7; D gene ambiguous. Germline V lookup: CDR1 SEHNR, CDR2 FQNEAQ (reference sequence). The CDR3 spans 15 residues. The V end lost 3 bases, the J end lost 0 bases, and 12 bases lay between the germline ends. CDR3 sequence (DNA): TGTGCCAGCAGCTTTTCCCCCGAGTCCTCCTACGAGCAGTACTTC. Its translation is CASSFSPESSYEQYF. The full variable domain, its missing parts supplied by reference TRBV7-9 and TRBJ2-7, is DTGVSQNPRHKITKRGQNVTFRCDPISEHNRLYWYRQTLGQGPEFLTYFQNEAQLEKSRLLSDRFSAERPKGSFSTLEIQRTEQGDSAMYLCASSFSPESSYEQYFGPGTRLTVT.

The chain uses TRBV6-5 and TRBJ2-5; 10 bases agree with TRBD2. Trimming at V came to 6 bases and at J to 3 bases, leaving 10 bases not matched to a gene. The length of the CDR3 is 16 residues. Germline loops: CDR1 MNHEY, CDR2 SVGAGI. CDR3 region: CASRLRAGGPEETQYF. For the CDR3, the DNA is TGTGCCAGCAGATTACGAGCGGGGGGGCCAGAAGAGACCCAGTACTTC.

The V call is TRBV2, the J call TRBJ1-1, with 7 bases lining up with TRBD1. The CDR3 has 13 residues. Germline values: CDR1 SNHLY, CDR2 FYNNEI. Germline trimming cut 9 bases from V and 0 bases from J; bases unmatched to any gene: 4. In nucleotides, the CDR3 is TGTGCCAGTCCCAGGGGGGTGAACACTGAAGCTTTCTTT. It encodes CASPRGVNTEAFF.

V is TRBV5-4 and J is TRBJ2-1, with 7 bases aligning to TRBD2. The length of the CDR3 is 16 residues. Germline values: CDR1 SGHNT, CDR2 YYREEE (reference sequence). With 4 bases clipped from V and 3 bases from J, the junction kept 10 bases outside the gene matches. CDR3 bases: TGTGCCAGCAGCGCCCCGGGGGGTCCGGGCTACAATGAGCAGTTCTTC. It yields the protein CASSAPGGPGYNEQFF.